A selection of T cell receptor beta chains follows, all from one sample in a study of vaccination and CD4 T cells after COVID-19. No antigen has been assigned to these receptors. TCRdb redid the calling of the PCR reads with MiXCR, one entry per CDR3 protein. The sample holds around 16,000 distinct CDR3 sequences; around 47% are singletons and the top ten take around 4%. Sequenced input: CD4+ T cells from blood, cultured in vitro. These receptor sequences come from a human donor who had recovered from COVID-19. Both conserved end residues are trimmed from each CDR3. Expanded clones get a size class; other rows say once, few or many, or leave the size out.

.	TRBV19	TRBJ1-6	ASRPQGERYNSPLH
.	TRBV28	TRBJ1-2	ASSLSRGGYGYT
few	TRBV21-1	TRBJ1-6	ASSRSLPHGGNSPLH
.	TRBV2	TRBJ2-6	ASRGLAGVSGANVLT
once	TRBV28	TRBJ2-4	ASSSPVRALAKNIQY
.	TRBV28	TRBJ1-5	ASSFWGGNQPQH
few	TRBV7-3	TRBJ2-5	ASSSGTEETQY
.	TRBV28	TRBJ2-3	ASSFPGLASTDTQY
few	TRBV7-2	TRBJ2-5	ASSLDTARGTQY
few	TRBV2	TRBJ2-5	ASSEVDRRETQY
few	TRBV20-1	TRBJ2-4	SANRGMAKNIQY
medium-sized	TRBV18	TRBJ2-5	ASSQQGRETQY
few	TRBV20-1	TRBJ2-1	SVWTSGIYNEQF
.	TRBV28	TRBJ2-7	ASSSTGSYNEQY
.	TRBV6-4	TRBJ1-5	ARRPGQPQH
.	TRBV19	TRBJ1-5	ASSISRGRGQPQH
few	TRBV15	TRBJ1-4	ATSRVLQGSPHLSEKLF
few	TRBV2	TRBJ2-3	ASGGQGYTDTQY
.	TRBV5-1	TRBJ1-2	ASSFGSGDRNYGYT
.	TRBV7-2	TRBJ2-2	ASIVLGGTSGNIGELF
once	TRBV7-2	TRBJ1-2	ASSLGPTGGRGDGYT
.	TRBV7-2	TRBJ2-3	ASSRRTSSPDTQY
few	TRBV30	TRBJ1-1	AWNLRVSWETEAF
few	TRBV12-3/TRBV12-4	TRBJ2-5	ASSTRPYGWTQY
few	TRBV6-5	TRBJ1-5	ASSYAVHNQPQH
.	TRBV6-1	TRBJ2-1	ASRRTGGNEQF
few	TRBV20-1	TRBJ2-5	SASLHGRPGETQY
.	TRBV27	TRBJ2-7	ASSFGGSKYEQY
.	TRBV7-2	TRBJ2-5	ASSLTGTQETQY
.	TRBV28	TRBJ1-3	ASSLVDGQSYGNTIY
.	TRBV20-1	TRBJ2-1	SARDGIGSNYNEQF
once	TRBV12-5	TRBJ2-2	ASGINTGELF
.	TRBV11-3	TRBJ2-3	ASSLQGLVTDTQY
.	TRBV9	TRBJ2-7	ASSVGDGNYEQY
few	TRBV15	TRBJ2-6	ATSGADSYGAGANVLT